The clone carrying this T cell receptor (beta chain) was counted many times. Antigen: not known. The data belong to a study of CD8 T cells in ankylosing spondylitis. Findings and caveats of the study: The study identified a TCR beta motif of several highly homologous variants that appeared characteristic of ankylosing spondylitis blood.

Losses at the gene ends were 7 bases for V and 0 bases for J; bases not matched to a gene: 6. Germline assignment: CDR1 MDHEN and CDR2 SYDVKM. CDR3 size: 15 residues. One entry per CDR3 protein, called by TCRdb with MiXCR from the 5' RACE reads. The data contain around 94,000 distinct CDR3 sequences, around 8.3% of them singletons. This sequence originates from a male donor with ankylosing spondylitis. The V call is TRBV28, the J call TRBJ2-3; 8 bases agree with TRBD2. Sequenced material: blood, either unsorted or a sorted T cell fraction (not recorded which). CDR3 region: CASNLSGSSTDTQYF. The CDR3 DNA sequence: TGTGCCAGCAATCTCAGCGGGAGTAGCACAGATACGCAGTATTTT.